The 25 T cell receptor beta chains below were found in one sample sequenced in a study of T cells in Graves' hyperthyroidism and ophthalmopathy (dated by TCRdb to between 2019 and 2020). The method was multiplex PCR. The sample was run on an Illumina HiSeq 2000. The TCR beta CDR3 regions were amplified from the RNA transcripts. The TCR CDR3 was subjected to a first round of RT-PCR using the HTBI primer set and the Qiagen OneStep RT-PCR kit. TCRdb redid the processing of the public reads, applying fastp at Q25 and MiXCR, and retained in-frame beta chains. Merged by CDR3 protein, the rows form single entries marked with the most common genes and DNA. The sample records approximately 600,000 distinct CDR3 sequences, under 25% of which are singletons. In total, the top ten clones hold more than 30% of the sample. Sequenced: blood. These receptors originate from a young man with Graves' ophthalmopathy.

This clonotype has a handful of counts. The chain carries TRBV5-5 and TRBJ2-1, with 14 bases lining up with TRBD2. The CDR3 has 21 residues. Trimming removed 3 bases from V and 4 bases from J; junction bases left unmatched: 18. Germline lookup yields CDR1 SGHKS and CDR2 YYEKEE (reference sequence). CDR3 bases: TGTGCCAGCAGCTCGATCACACCGGGACTAGCGGGAGAAAGGGAATACAATGAGCAGTTCTTC. It encodes CASSSITPGLAGEREYNEQFF.

The table lists this clonotype with many counts. The chain is built from TRBV7-2 and TRBJ1-1; D gene unclear. The CDR3 runs 14 residues. The V gene's germline CDR1 is SGHTA and CDR2 FQGNSA. V was cut by 0 bases and J by 1 base, with 6 bases left in between. The chain's CDR3 is CASSLAVKNTEAFF. DNA of the CDR3: TGTGCCAGCAGCTTAGCGGTCAAGAACACTGAAGCTTTCTTT.

This clonotype has just a few counts. This rearrangement joins TRBV2 to TRBJ1-6, with D possibly TRBD1 on 6 matching bases. The CDR3 contains 14 residues. The germline CDR1 and CDR2 sequences are SNHLY and FYNNEI. V was trimmed by 7 bases and J by 9 bases, leaving 16 bases between them. The CDR3 reads CASTREGGSSPLHF. In DNA, the CDR3 is TGTGCCAGCACCAGAGAGGGGGGAAGTTCACCCCTCCACTTT. Complete variable domain (other parts from reference TRBV2 and TRBJ1-6): EPEVTQTPSHQVTQMGQEVILRCVPISNHLYFYWYRQILGQKVEFLVSFYNNEISEKSEIFDDQFSVERPDGSNFTLKIRSTKLEDSAMYFCASTREGGSSPLHFGNGTRLTVT.

The rearrangement links TRBV4-1 to TRBJ1-4; the D gene is possibly TRBD1 (5 bases). This CDR3 has 15 amino acids. CDR1 is MGHRA and CDR2 is YSYEKL in the germline V gene. V was clipped by 0 bases and J by 7 bases, with 12 bases between them. In nucleotides, the CDR3 is TGCGCCAGCAGCCAAGAACCCCTGGGGGGTGAAAAACTGTTTTTT. Its translation is CASSQEPLGGEKLFF.

This clonotype was observed once. One end of the junction does not line up with germline, which may come from a read error. This CDR3 reads CASSLSKVAGVSDEKFF. CDR3 coding DNA: TGTGCCAGCAGTTTATCGAAGGTGGCGGGAGTAAGCGATGAGAAGTTCTTC. This rearrangement joins TRBV27 to TRBJ2-1; 7 bases map to TRBD2. The CDR3 has 17 amino acids. The germline CDR1 and CDR2 sequences are MNHEY and SMNVEV (reference sequence).

The chain links TRBV4-3 to TRBJ2-7; 13 nucleotides match TRBD2. The germline gives CDR1 LGHNA, CDR2 YSLEER. The V gene end was trimmed by 0 bases and the J gene end by 2 bases; junction bases not matched to a gene: 4. There are 17 residues in the CDR3. For the CDR3, the DNA is TGCGCCAGCAGCCAAGAACCGGGACTAGCGGGAACCTACGAGCAGTACTTC. Protein: CASSQEPGLAGTYEQYF.

The J gene is TRBJ1-4, the V gene TRBV2, with D hard to call. This CDR3 is built from 13 residues. V lost 3 bases and J 7 bases, leaving 9 bases between the germline ends. Germline-derived CDR1 and CDR2 are SNHLY and FYNNEI. The CDR3 here is CASSEETSEKLFF. CDR3 bases: TGTGCCAGCAGTGAGGAGACCTCTGAAAAACTGTTTTTT. Full variable domain (outside the CDR3, taken from reference TRBV2 and TRBJ1-4): EPEVTQTPSHQVTQMGQEVILRCVPISNHLYFYWYRQILGQKVEFLVSFYNNEISEKSEIFDDQFSVERPDGSNFTLKIRSTKLEDSAMYFCASSEETSEKLFFGSGTQLSVL.

The J gene is TRBJ2-1, the V gene TRBV7-9; perhaps TRBD1 as D (6 bases). Germline loops: CDR1 SEHNR, CDR2 FQNEAQ (reference sequence). The CDR3 length is 11 residues. Trimming took off 5 bases at V and 11 bases at J, with 10 bases between the two ends. The chain's CDR3 is CASSAQGKQFF. The CDR3 DNA reads TGTGCCAGCAGCGCACAGGGTAAGCAGTTCTTC.

This clonotype was seen more than once but under ten times. This chain links TRBV5-1 with TRBJ2-2; TRBD2 matches at 11 bases. V was pared by 4 bases and J by 5 bases, with 4 bases of the junction left unmatched. The CDR3 is made up of 15 amino acids. CDR1 and CDR2 from the germline V gene are SGHRS and YFSETQ. The CDR3 region is CASSKTSGSTGELFF. CDR3 nucleotide sequence: TGCGCCAGCAGCAAAACTAGCGGGAGTACCGGGGAGCTGTTTTTT. Based on the CDR3 plus reference TRBV5-1 and TRBJ2-2, the full variable domain is KAGVTQTPRYLIKTRGQQVTLSCSPISGHRSVSWYQQTPGQGLQFLFEYFSETQRNKGNFPGRFSGRQFSNSRSEMNVSTLELGDSALYLCASSKTSGSTGELFFGEGSRLTVL.

The chain employs TRBV7-9 and TRBJ2-5; 8 bases line up with TRBD1. The trim removed 4 bases at V and 11 bases at J, leaving 6 bases unmatched. The CDR3 runs to 12 residues. The germline gives CDR1 SEHNR, CDR2 FQNEAQ (reference sequence). The CDR3 region has the DNA TGTGCCAGCAGCTCCCTGGACAGGGCACAGTACTTC. Translation: CASSSLDRAQYF.

The genes are TRBV5-1 and TRBJ2-1, with unresolved D. V was pared by 4 bases and J by 2 bases, with 10 bases between. CDR1 is SGHRS and CDR2 is YFSETQ in the germline V gene. The CDR3 is made up of 14 amino acids. The CDR3 DNA is TGCGCCAGCAGCGGACGGGCAGCCTACAATGAGCAGTTCTTC. Its protein product is CASSGRAAYNEQFF.

The CDR3 DNA follows: TGTGCCAGCAGTTTTGGAGGACGTGGTCCCTACTTCGAGCAGTACTTC. Translating it yields CASSFGGRGPYFEQYF. This chain connects TRBV12-3 or TRBV12-4 to TRBJ2-7, with TRBD2 as a possible D gene (5 bases). Trimming removed 3 bases at V and 6 bases at J, with 21 bases between. The CDR3 consists of 16 residues.

The chain's CDR3 is CASSSGGTFGEQFF. The CDR3 DNA reads as TGTGCCAGCAGCTCTGGCGGGACTTTCGGGGAGCAGTTCTTC. The chain has TRBV11-3 and TRBJ2-1, with D possibly TRBD2 on 6 matching bases. The CDR3 spans 14 residues. The V end lost 4 bases, the J end lost 10 bases, and 17 bases lay between the germline ends. Germline CDR1 SGHNT, CDR2 YENEEA.

This clonotype was seen repeatedly, ten times or more. The J gene is TRBJ2-7, the V gene TRBV7-2; D is tentatively TRBD1 or TRBD2 (5 bases each). Germline CDR1 and CDR2: SGHTA and FQGNSA. There are 14 residues in the CDR3. Trimming removed 4 bases from V and 3 bases from J, with 13 bases in between. CDR3 amino acids: CASSSNRDGYEQYF. Written as DNA, the CDR3 is TGTGCCAGCAGCTCTAACCGGGACGGCTACGAGCAGTACTTC.

This clonotype was seen a handful of times. This chain links TRBV12-5 with TRBJ2-5, with D perhaps matching TRBD1 (6 bases). The ends were cut back, 6 bases at V and 1 base at J, with 12 bases in the middle. Germline-derived CDR1 and CDR2 are LGHNT and FRNRAP. The CDR3 has 14 residues. The CDR3: CASGNGQLQETQYF. CDR3 nucleotides: TGTGCTAGTGGAAATGGACAGCTCCAAGAGACCCAGTACTTC.

The rearrangement uses TRBV28 and TRBJ2-3; 8 bases fit TRBD2. This CDR3 comprises 14 residues. Germline lookup yields CDR1 MDHEN and CDR2 SYDVKM. V trimming: 3 bases; J trimming: 6 bases; junction bases outside the gene matches: 5. In nucleotides, the CDR3 is TGTGCCAGCAGTTTCGGGACTAGTGGCGATACGCAGTATTTT. Translating it yields CASSFGTSGDTQYF.

The rearrangement uses TRBV4-1 and TRBJ1-1; D is undetermined. The CDR3 length is 16 residues. Trimming removed 1 base from V and 5 bases from J, with 17 bases in between. Germline V gene data show CDR1 as MGHRA and CDR2 as YSYEKL. CDR3 protein: CASSQVPTRTGTEAFF. The CDR3 region has the DNA TGCGCCAGCAGCCAAGTCCCGACTAGGACCGGGACTGAAGCTTTCTTT.

This clonotype was observed at least ten times. The chain links TRBV11-2 to TRBJ2-7, with 11 nucleotides matching TRBD2. J lost 0 bases, V lost 5 bases, and 6 bases had no gene match. The CDR3 runs to 16 residues. Germline CDR1 SGHAT, CDR2 FQNNGV. CDR3 region: CASSPIAGGSSYEQYF. CDR3 nucleotide sequence: TGTGCCAGCAGCCCCATAGCGGGAGGGAGCTCCTACGAGCAGTACTTC.

The chain combines TRBV5-4 with TRBJ2-4, with a weak D call TRBD2 (6 bases). The germline V gene has CDR1 SGHNT and CDR2 YYREEE (reference sequence). CDR3 length: 15 residues. The germline V and J ends were trimmed by 5 bases and 0 bases, with 12 bases remaining between them. The CDR3 DNA sequence: TGTGCCAGCAGGGAGGGGCGGGGAGCCAAAAACATTCAGTACTTC. Its protein product is CASREGRGAKNIQYF.

This clonotype was detected ten times or more. The J gene is TRBJ2-7, the V gene TRBV10-3; 8 bases align to TRBD2. CDR1 is ENHRY and CDR2 is SYGVKD in the germline V gene. The CDR3 runs 13 residues. J gave up 2 bases and V 6 bases, and 3 bases lay outside the gene matches. In DNA form, the CDR3 reads TGTGCCATCAGCGGGAGGGTAGCCTACGAGCAGTACTTC. Translating gives CAISGRVAYEQYF.

The sample holds many counts of this clonotype. This chain links TRBV12-3 or TRBV12-4 with TRBJ1-2; D not certain. The CDR3 has 11 amino acids. The ends were cut back, 1 base at V and 7 bases at J, with 4 bases in the middle. CDR3 bases: TGTGCCAGCAGTTTAGGCCCTGGCTACACCTTC. This codes for CASSLGPGYTF.

In this sample, this clonotype turned up a few times. V gene TRBV27 combines with J gene TRBJ1-2, with 9 bases identical to TRBD1. Germline CDR1 MNHEY, CDR2 SMNVEV (reference sequence). With V trimmed by 5 bases and J by 8 bases, 6 bases remained unmatched. The CDR3 is 13 residues long. CDR3 bases: TGTGCCAGCAGTAAGGGACAGGGATCCGGCTACACCTTC. The encoded protein is CASSKGQGSGYTF.

This clonotype has just a few counts. The V and J genes are TRBV2 and TRBJ2-3; D is possibly TRBD1 or TRBD2 (6 bases each). This CDR3 has 15 amino acids. Trimming took off 5 bases at V and 3 bases at J, with 15 bases between the two ends. Germline assignment: CDR1 SNHLY and CDR2 FYNNEI. This CDR3 reads CASSRVTGATDTQYF. In DNA, the CDR3 is TGTGCCAGCAGTCGGGTGACGGGGGCGACAGATACGCAGTATTTT.

Comment on this clonotype: With a much larger clone just one base away, this may be a read error. The CDR3 DNA sequence: TGCAGTGCTAGCCCTAGCGGAACCACCTACGAGCAGTACTTC. Translation: CSASPSGTTYEQYF. The V call is TRBV20-1, the J call TRBJ2-7; 7 bases match TRBD2. The CDR3 sequence is 14 residues long. Germline lookup yields CDR1 DFQATT and CDR2 SNEGSKA (reference sequence). V dropped 3 bases and J dropped 2; count of bases not matched to a gene: 7.

This chain uses TRBV7-9 with TRBJ2-3; 8 nucleotides line up with TRBD2. Germline V gene lookup returns CDR1 SEHNR and CDR2 FQNEAQ (reference sequence). The CDR3 totals 18 residues. The trim removed 5 bases at V and 6 bases at J, leaving 19 bases unmatched. The CDR3 is CASSHPTPAREVPDTQYF. CDR3 nucleotide sequence: TGTGCCAGCAGCCACCCGACCCCGGCGCGGGAGGTTCCGGATACGCAGTATTTT.